This T cell receptor beta chain is drawn from a study of T cells after yellow fever vaccination. Study at large: Preparation used SMART-Seq v4 Ultra Low Input for the low-cell-number fractions. Study results and caveats: The secondary response was weaker, and its peak arrived faster, on day 5 versus 15. Post-booster repertoires contained most primary-vaccination clones again (around 96% CD4, approximately 86% CD8).

TCRdb itself ran the 5' RACE reads through MiXCR, one entry per CDR3 protein. Of around 65,000 distinct CDR3 sequences in the sample, approximately 5% are singletons; the top ten hold around 2.1%. The germline gives CDR1 SGHRS, CDR2 YFSETQ. The trim removed 4 bases at V and 4 bases at J, leaving 4 bases unmatched. The CDR3 is 13 residues long. This clonotype was seen many times. Its antigen is as yet unknown. The rearrangement joins TRBV5-1 to TRBJ2-7; TRBD2 agrees at 8 bases. The receptor comes from a man aged 18 to 35 who received the YFV17D yellow fever vaccine. The sequencing here drew on CD4+ T cells sorted from PBMCs, taken roughly 15 days after the first yellow fever vaccination. The CDR3 region has the DNA TGCGCCAGCAGCCCGGGGGGGGATTACGAGCAGTACTTC. This codes for CASSPGGDYEQYF.